These 17 T cell receptor beta chains were sequenced from one sample in a study of blood T cell repertoires in COVID-19. Profiling relied on immunoSEQ multiplex PCR, and the TCRdb table lists in-frame clones only, not all of them. The sample lists 200,000 to 250,000 clones; 84% were seen once. Sequenced sample: peripheral blood. All receptors come from a man younger than 45 with active or convalescent COVID-19.

Concerning this clone itself: This same CDR3 is encoded by further DNA sequences in the sample. This chain links TRBV6-6 with TRBJ1-2; 9 bases fit TRBD1. The CDR3 totals 13 residues. Per germline, CDR1 MNHNY and CDR2 SVGAGI (reference sequence). Trimming cost V 7 bases and J 4 bases; bases outside gene matches: 4. The CDR3 here is CASTKDRGYGYTF. The CDR3 region has the DNA TGTGCCAGCACGAAGGACAGGGGCTATGGCTACACCTTC.

V is TRBV6-6 and J is TRBJ2-1; D perhaps matches TRBD2 (6 bases). The germline CDR1 and CDR2 sequences are MNHNY and SVGAGI (reference sequence). This CDR3 has 14 residues. Trimming took 8 bases from V and 0 from J, leaving 11 bases between them. CDR3 DNA sequence: TGTGCCAGCGGGGCGGGGACCTCCTACAATGAGCAGTTCTTC. Protein product: CASGAGTSYNEQFF.

This clone showed up just once. This chain connects TRBV6-2 or TRBV6-3 to TRBJ2-4; TRBD1 matches 8 bases. CDR1 and CDR2 (germline): MNHEY, SVGEGT. This CDR3 is 13 amino acids long. V lost 5 bases to trimming and J lost 9 bases; unmatched junction nucleotides: 6. CDR3 loop: CASSAPGGSIQYF. The CDR3 region has the DNA TGTGCCAGCAGTGCCCCAGGGGGCAGCATTCAGTACTTC.

The chain combines TRBV7-2 with TRBJ2-7; 11 bases are a match to TRBD1. The trim removed 5 bases at V and 3 bases at J, leaving 6 bases unmatched. The CDR3 is made up of 15 amino acids. The germline CDR1 and CDR2 sequences are SGHTA and FQGNSA. For the CDR3, the DNA is TGTGCCAGCAGCCGTGGCGGGACAGGGGGCTACGAGCAGTACTTC. This codes for CASSRGGTGGYEQYF.

The rearrangement uses TRBV28 and TRBJ1-1, with 8 bases aligning to TRBD1. V dropped 6 bases and J dropped 10; count of bases not matched to a gene: 1. CDR1 is MDHEN, CDR2 SYDVKM, per germline. The CDR3 is 10 residues long. CDR3 in DNA: TGTGCCAGCAGGGACAGGGTAGCTTTCTTT. This translates into CASRDRVAFF.

The chain employs TRBV7-9 and TRBJ1-6; D possibly corresponds to TRBD1 (5 bases). Trimming shortened V by 5 bases and J by 10 bases, and 15 bases separated the two germline ends. CDR3 length equals 14 residues. From germline, CDR1 is SEHNR and CDR2 FQNEAQ (reference sequence). The CDR3 coding sequence is TGTGCCAGCAGCCCCGGGACTCCGGGGTCACCCCTCCACTTT. This encodes CASSPGTPGSPLHF.

The rearrangement links TRBV19 to TRBJ1-4; the D is unclear. V was pared by 3 bases and J by 5 bases, with 7 bases between. Per germline, CDR1 LNHDA and CDR2 SQIVND (reference sequence). This CDR3 has 13 residues. The CDR3: CASSISVNEKLFF. The CDR3 nucleotides are TGTGCCAGTAGTATCTCCGTGAATGAAAAACTGTTTTTT.

This clone has a single count. The chain couples TRBV7-2 to TRBJ1-3; 7 positions agree with TRBD1. The J segment lost 2 bases and the V segment lost 3 bases, leaving 7 bases of the junction unmatched. Germline V gene data show CDR1 as SGHTA and CDR2 as FQGNSA. The CDR3 has 16 amino acids. The CDR3 region has the DNA TGTGCCAGCAGCTTTGGCCCCGGGACAGCTGGAAACACCATATATTTT. This sequence encodes CASSFGPGTAGNTIYF.

The chain links TRBV28 to TRBJ1-5; 8 bases match TRBD1. The CDR3 length is 15 residues. V dropped 4 bases and J dropped 6; count of bases not matched to a gene: 8. Germline V gene lookup returns CDR1 MDHEN and CDR2 SYDVKM. CDR3 loop: CASSWSQGGAQPQHF. The CDR3 nucleotides read TGTGCCAGCAGTTGGTCACAGGGGGGAGCTCAGCCCCAGCATTTT.

The chain carries TRBV24-1 and TRBJ2-3; D is perhaps TRBD1 (5 bases). CDR1 KGHDR and CDR2 SFDVKD come from the germline V gene. V was trimmed by 3 bases and J by 8 bases, leaving 11 bases between them. This CDR3 is 13 amino acids long. The chain's CDR3 is CATSDQGRGTQYF. CDR3 nucleotides: TGTGCCACCAGTGATCAGGGCCGAGGTACGCAGTATTTT.

This chain connects TRBV30 to TRBJ2-7, with D maybe TRBD2 (6 bases). Trimming removed 5 bases from V and 1 base from J, with 12 bases in between. The V gene's germline CDR1 is GTSNPN and CDR2 SVGIG (reference sequence). The CDR3 spans 13 residues. The CDR3 loop is CAWGSGLSYEQYF. CDR3 nucleotide sequence: TGTGCCTGGGGATCGGGACTGTCCTACGAGCAGTACTTC.

The chain recombines TRBV30 with TRBJ2-3, with TRBD1 as a possible D gene (6 bases). The CDR3 contains 13 residues. Trimming shortened V by 1 base and J by 3 bases, and 8 bases separated the two germline ends. Germline V lookup: CDR1 GTSNPN, CDR2 SVGIG (reference sequence). CDR3 sequence (DNA): TGTGCCTGGAGTGCCCAGGGGACAGATACGCAGTATTTT. This codes for CAWSAQGTDTQYF.

This clone showed up just once. The chain recombines TRBV3-1 (or the pseudogene TRBV3-2) with TRBJ2-1; D remains ambiguous. The CDR3 runs 12 residues. Germline CDR1 reads LGHDT; CDR2 reads YNNKEL (reference sequence). Trimming took off 3 bases at V and 7 bases at J, with 7 bases between the two ends. The CDR3 DNA reads TGTGCCAGCAGCCAGATGCTAAATGAGCAGTTCTTC. It encodes CASSQMLNEQFF.

The chain uses TRBV18 and TRBJ2-2; possibly TRBD2 for D (5 bases). The ends were cut back, 4 bases at V and 5 bases at J, with 14 bases in the middle. The CDR3 is 15 amino acids. Germline lookup yields CDR1 KGHSH and CDR2 LQKENI. Here the CDR3 DNA reads TGTGCCAGCTCACGCCGGGAAAGTACAACCGGGGAGCTGTTTTTT. Protein sequence: CASSRRESTTGELFF.

The chain joins TRBV5-1 to TRBJ2-3; tentative D call: TRBD2 (7 bases). The CDR3 totals 16 residues. V was pared by 5 bases and J by 6 bases, with 22 bases between. Germline CDR1 reads SGHRS; CDR2 reads YFSETQ. Here the CDR3 reads CASRIRGGALTDTQYF. The DNA of the CDR3 is TGCGCCAGCAGGATCAGAGGGGGGGCATTGACGGATACGCAGTATTTT. The entire variable domain, with the rest obtained from reference TRBV5-1 and TRBJ2-3, is as follows: KAGVTQTPRYLIKTRGQQVTLSCSPISGHRSVSWYQQTPGQGLQFLFEYFSETQRNKGNFPGRFSGRQFSNSRSEMNVSTLELGDSALYLCASRIRGGALTDTQYFGPGTRLTVL.

The gene calls are TRBV5-1 and TRBJ2-5, with TRBD1 as a possible D gene (6 bases). Germline V CDR1 and CDR2: SGHRS, YFSETQ. CDR3 size: 12 residues. V gave up 5 bases and J gave up 5 bases, with 10 bases separating them. The CDR3 reads CASSLQGETQYF. The CDR3 bases are TGCGCCAGCAGTCTCCAGGGGGAGACCCAGTACTTC.

This chain uses TRBV4-1 with TRBJ2-3; TRBD2 aligns across 12 bases. Trimming at V came to 2 bases and at J to 2 bases, leaving 5 bases not matched to a gene. Germline CDR1 is MGHRA and CDR2 is YSYEKL. The CDR3 length is 17 residues. Here the CDR3 DNA reads TGCGCCAGCAGCCAACTCCTAGCGGGAGGGATCACAGATACGCAGTATTTT. Amino acid sequence: CASSQLLAGGITDTQYF.